The 15 T cell receptor beta chains below come from one sample, sequenced in a study of cytomegalovirus exposure and HLA in healthy donors. PCR primers comprised 60 Vbeta and 13 Jbeta primers. Sequencing was performed with immunoSEQ multiplex PCR; in TCRdb, only in-frame clones are kept and a portion is missing. The sample lists tens of thousands of clones, approximately 80% occurring once. The sequenced material came from PBMCs. All receptors come from a man aged 70-80 years in good health and CMV-seropositive.

This chain links TRBV1 with TRBJ1-5; the DNA was not compared with TRBD1, the D call given in the table. TRBV1 is noted as a pseudogene. The CDR3 length is 15 residues. The CDR3 spells CTSFLPGQTNQPQHF. In nucleotides, the CDR3 is TGCACCAGCTTCCTTCCGGGACAGACCAATCAGCCCCAGCATTTT.

The rearrangement joins TRBV11-2 to TRBJ2-1, with TRBD2 identical over 10 bases. In germline, CDR1 is SGHAT, CDR2 FQNNGV. The CDR3 length is 15 residues. V was pared by 6 bases and J by 5 bases, with 7 bases of the junction left unmatched. The CDR3 coding sequence is TGTGCCAGCAGACTACCGGGACTAGCGAACAATGAGCAGTTCTTC. Protein: CASRLPGLANNEQFF.

V gene TRBV5-1 combines with J gene TRBJ2-7, with D possibly being TRBD1 (5 bases). This CDR3 comprises 14 residues. The germline gives CDR1 SGHRS, CDR2 YFSETQ. The germline V and J ends were trimmed by 7 bases and 0 bases, with 14 bases remaining between them. The CDR3 is CASGRQSSSYEQYF. The CDR3 nucleotides are TGCGCCAGCGGGCGACAGTCCAGCTCCTACGAGCAGTACTTC.

The CDR3 reads CASRSPRRPGSGYTF. The DNA of the CDR3 is TGTGCAAGTCGCTCCCCCCGGCGCCCTGGGAGTGGCTACACCTTC. The V call is TRBV12-2, the J call TRBJ1-2. TRBV12-2 is marked as a pseudogene. This CDR3 is built from 15 residues.

The J gene is TRBJ1-1, the V gene TRBV10-3; TRBD1 might be the D (5 bases). Between the trimmed V and J ends, which lost 1 base and 0 bases, there was a span of 9 bases. The V gene's germline CDR1 is ENHRY and CDR2 SYGVKD. The CDR3 is made up of 15 amino acids. In DNA, the CDR3 is TGTGCCATCAGTGAGTGGGGGGAGTTGAACACTGAAGCTTTCTTT. Residues: CAISEWGELNTEAFF.

In this sample, this clone turned up a few times. This sequence joins TRBV7-9 and TRBJ1-5; D possibly corresponds to TRBD1 (6 bases). The ends were cut back, 4 bases at V and 4 bases at J, with 8 bases in the middle. Per the germline V gene, CDR1 is SEHNR and CDR2 is FQNEAQ (reference sequence). The CDR3 runs 13 residues. The CDR3 reads CASSWDKNQPQHF. CDR3 sequence (DNA): TGTGCCAGCAGCTGGGACAAGAATCAGCCCCAGCATTTT.

The V and J genes are TRBV19 and TRBJ1-5; 8 positions match TRBD1. Looked up from germline, CDR1 is LNHDA and CDR2 is SQIVND (reference sequence). This CDR3 has 15 amino acids. The trim removed 8 bases at V and 1 base at J, leaving 7 bases unmatched. The CDR3 DNA sequence: TGTGCCAGTCGGGGCAGGGGGCTGAGCAATCAGCCCCAGCATTTT. It translates to CASRGRGLSNQPQHF. The full variable domain, completed using reference TRBV19 and TRBJ1-5, is DGGITQSPKYLFRKEGQNVTLSCEQNLNHDAMYWYRQDPGQGLRLIYYSQIVNDFQKGDIAEGYSVSREKKESFPLTVTSAQKNPTAFYLCASRGRGLSNQPQHFGDGTRLSIL.

The chain employs TRBV9 and TRBJ2-7, with unresolved D. Trimming pared 2 bases from V and 5 bases from J, leaving 8 bases between. The length of the CDR3 is 12 residues. Germline loops: CDR1 SGDLS, CDR2 YYNGEE. This CDR3 is CASSVLGHEQYF. For the CDR3, the DNA is TGTGCCAGCAGCGTCTTGGGCCACGAGCAGTACTTC.

This chain links TRBV28 with TRBJ1-1; D might be TRBD1 (5 bases). Germline CDR1 MDHEN, CDR2 SYDVKM. Deletions cut 7 bases from V and 5 bases from J, with 17 bases between. This CDR3 is built from 14 residues. CDR3 nucleotide sequence: TGTGCCAGCACCCCCGCGTTGCCAGGGACTGAAGCTTTCTTT. Translated: CASTPALPGTEAFF.

This chain connects TRBV2 to TRBJ1-5, with D tentatively TRBD1 (5 bases). Germline-derived CDR1 and CDR2 are SNHLY and FYNNEI. The CDR3 spans 13 residues. V was shortened by 5 bases and J by 6 bases, with 11 bases between the two germline ends. CDR3 in DNA: TGTGCCAGCAGTACCTCGGACATTCAGCCCCAGCATTTT. It yields the protein CASSTSDIQPQHF.

The rearrangement joins TRBV6-5 to TRBJ2-7; the match to TRBD1 covers 10 bases. The V gene end was trimmed by 2 bases and the J gene end by 3 bases; junction bases not matched to a gene: 1. The CDR3 has 14 amino acids. CDR1 MNHEY and CDR2 SVGAGI come from the germline V gene. The CDR3 loop reads CASSYGDRGYEQYF. Here the CDR3 DNA reads TGTGCCAGCAGTTACGGGGACAGGGGCTACGAGCAGTACTTC.

This chain joins TRBV2 and TRBJ1-3, with D possibly matching TRBD1 (5 bases). The CDR3 covers 14 residues. Per germline, CDR1 SNHLY and CDR2 FYNNEI. The V end was cut by 7 bases, the J end by 0 bases, with 10 bases between. The CDR3 coding sequence is TGTGCCAGCACGGGGGGTAGCTCTGGAAACACCATATATTTT. This encodes CASTGGSSGNTIYF. The whole variable domain, remainder taken from reference TRBV2 and TRBJ1-3, is EPEVTQTPSHQVTQMGQEVILRCVPISNHLYFYWYRQILGQKVEFLVSFYNNEISEKSEIFDDQFSVERPDGSNFTLKIRSTKLEDSAMYFCASTGGSSGNTIYFGEGSWLTVV.

The chain is built from TRBV4-3 and TRBJ1-1; a weak D match, TRBD1 (5 bases). V lost 1 base and J lost 4, with 13 bases in between. The CDR3 totals 15 residues. CDR1 LGHNA and CDR2 YSLEER come from the germline V gene. The DNA of the CDR3 is TGCGCCAGCAGCCAAGGTCGCGGGGCGGTCACTGAAGCTTTCTTT. Translation gives CASSQGRGAVTEAFF.

V is TRBV19 and J is TRBJ2-1; TRBD2 is a possible D gene (5 bases). Germline V gene lookup returns CDR1 LNHDA and CDR2 SQIVND (reference sequence). Trimming stripped 7 bases from V and 6 bases from J, with 19 bases between. The CDR3 consists of 15 residues. The CDR3 DNA reads TGTGCCAGTAAAAAGAGGGCCTCTACGAGCAATGAGCAGTTCTTC. Protein product: CASKKRASTSNEQFF.

The chain recombines TRBV7-2 with TRBJ2-5, with 12 bases fitting TRBD2. Germline assignment: CDR1 SGHTA and CDR2 FQGNSA. The junction had 4 bases not matched to a gene; V was cut back by 1 base and J by 1 base. The CDR3 is made up of 17 amino acids. This chain's CDR3 is CASSLGGTSGSQETQYF. In DNA, the CDR3 is TGTGCCAGCAGCTTAGGGGGGACTAGCGGGTCCCAAGAGACCCAGTACTTC.